The 6 T cell receptor beta chains in this list originate from one sample, sequenced in a study of spatial heterogeneity in lung cancer. Sample time point: blood at routine non-recurrence follow-up after resection. Using its own MiXCR run on the 5' RACE reads, TCRdb lists one record per CDR3 protein. In the table there are roughly 32,000 distinct CDR3 sequences, about 10% of which are singletons. The specimen was PBMCs, collected at follow-up. The receptors shown here come from a female donor with early-stage non-small cell lung cancer.

This clonotype was detected many times. The V and J genes are TRBV29-1 and TRBJ2-5; D remains unclear. Germline lookup yields CDR1 SQVTM and CDR2 ANQGSEA. V was cut by 4 bases and J by 5 bases, with 5 bases left in between. The CDR3 is made up of 10 amino acids. The CDR3 sequence: CSVVRETQYF. CDR3 nucleotides: TGCAGCGTTGTGCGGGAGACCCAGTACTTC. The variable domain in full, completed from reference TRBV29-1 and TRBJ2-5, reads SAVISQKPSRDICQRGTSLTIQCQVDSQVTMMFWYRQQPGQSLTLIATANQGSEATYESGFVIDKFPISRPNLTFSTLTVSNMSPEDSSIYLCSVVRETQYFGPGTRLLVL.

The CDR3 DNA reads TGTGCCAGTAGTATGACCCAGGGGACCTACGAGCAGTACTTC. It translates to CASSMTQGTYEQYF. The chain links TRBV19 to TRBJ2-7; possibly TRBD1 for D (6 bases). The V end was cut by 3 bases, the J end by 2 bases, with 11 bases between. The CDR3 sequence is 14 residues long. Germline V gene data show CDR1 as LNHDA and CDR2 as SQIVND (reference sequence).

The sample holds many counts of this clonotype. The chain recombines TRBV20-1 with TRBJ1-5, with D tentatively TRBD1 (5 bases). The CDR3 consists of 14 residues. The germline CDR1 and CDR2 sequences are DFQATT and SNEGSKA (reference sequence). V lost 0 bases and J 7 bases, leaving 13 bases between the germline ends. CDR3 in amino acids: CSARDWGEKQPQHF. The CDR3 DNA follows: TGCAGTGCTAGAGATTGGGGGGAAAAGCAGCCCCAGCATTTT.

J is TRBJ1-1 and V is TRBV24-1; TRBD1 might be the D (5 bases). The germline gives CDR1 KGHDR, CDR2 SFDVKD. This CDR3 is built from 12 residues. Trimming removed 6 bases at V and 4 bases at J, with 8 bases between. The CDR3 reads CATSSGPTEAFF. The CDR3 nucleotides read TGTGCCACCAGTTCAGGGCCCACTGAAGCTTTCTTT.

This clonotype was observed at least ten times. The V call is TRBV29-1, the J call TRBJ2-2; D gene uncertain. Germline lookup yields CDR1 SQVTM and CDR2 ANQGSEA. The CDR3 sequence is 12 residues long. V was pared by 3 bases and J by 1 base, with 3 bases between. For the CDR3, the DNA is TGCAGCGTTGACCAGAACACCGGGGAGCTGTTTTTT. Amino acids: CSVDQNTGELFF.

This clonotype was recorded at least ten times. The chain uses TRBV7-8 and TRBJ2-7; TRBD1 agrees at 8 bases. Germline V gene lookup returns CDR1 SGHVS and CDR2 FQNEAQ. V gave up 5 bases and J gave up 7 bases; unmatched junction bases: 13. The CDR3 length is 15 residues. In DNA, the CDR3 is TGTGCCAGCAGCGAATCGGGACAGGTCGGTTTGGAGCAGTACTTC. Translating gives CASSESGQVGLEQYF. The variable domain in full, completed from reference TRBV7-8 and TRBJ2-7, reads GAGVSQSPRYKVAKRGQDVALRCDPISGHVSLFWYQQALGQGPEFLTYFQNEAQLDKSGLPSDRFFAERPEGSVSTLKIQRTQQEDSAVYLCASSESGQVGLEQYFGPGTRLTVT.